What follows are 17 T cell receptor beta chains derived from one specimen sequenced in a study of blood T cells in healthy people across ages. A second 7 to 11 cycle PCR used barcoded and J-beta primers. TCRdb processed the 5' RACE reads anew with MiXCR; each CDR3 protein has one entry. Of about 680,000 distinct CDR3 sequences listed, about 52% are singletons. The material sequenced was blood. These TCRs come from a woman aged 55-75 years in good health.

The V call is TRBV7-6, the J call TRBJ1-2, with 8 positions matching TRBD1. The trim removed 5 bases at V and 4 bases at J, leaving 9 bases unmatched. CDR3 length: 15 residues. Per germline, CDR1 SGHVS and CDR2 FNYEAQ. The CDR3 coding sequence is TGTGCCAGCAGCCCCAAGGACAGGGCCGTCTATGGCTACACCTTC. It translates to CASSPKDRAVYGYTF.

The V call is TRBV29-1, the J call TRBJ2-7, with TRBD1 matching over 9 bases. The germline V gene encodes CDR1 SQVTM and CDR2 ANQGSEA. V lost 3 bases to trimming and J lost 3 bases; unmatched junction nucleotides: 12. The CDR3 is 16 amino acids. CDR3 in amino acids: CSVDSPKGTGNYEQYF. The CDR3, as DNA: TGCAGCGTTGATTCCCCCAAGGGGACAGGGAACTACGAGCAGTACTTC.

Only a few counts were recorded for this clonotype. The CDR3: CASSRQGEDTEAFF. The CDR3 DNA is TGTGCCAGCAGCCGCCAGGGGGAGGACACTGAAGCTTTCTTT. The chain uses TRBV7-3 and TRBJ1-1, with 7 nucleotides matching TRBD1. The CDR3 length is 14 residues. The junction had 6 bases not matched to a gene; V was cut back by 5 bases and J by 3 bases. Germline assignment: CDR1 SGHTA and CDR2 FQGTGA.

The CDR3: CASSYGPGGSYEQYF. The CDR3 DNA sequence: TGTGCCAGCAGTTACGGTCCAGGGGGATCCTACGAGCAGTACTTC. This chain links TRBV6-2 or TRBV6-3 with TRBJ2-7, with TRBD1 identical over 7 bases. The CDR3 extends over 15 amino acids. Germline V gives CDR1 MNHEY, CDR2 SVGEGT. Losses at the gene ends were 2 bases for V and 1 base for J; bases not matched to a gene: 5.

The J gene is TRBJ1-1, the V gene TRBV15; D is unresolved. The V and J ends lost 1 base and 0 bases respectively, with 6 bases between them. The CDR3 is 14 amino acids. Per the germline V gene, CDR1 is LNHNV and CDR2 is YYDKDF (reference sequence). The CDR3 region has the DNA TGTGCCACCAGCAGAGTGGGCGTGAACACTGAAGCTTTCTTT. Amino acid sequence: CATSRVGVNTEAFF.

The chain recombines TRBV5-1 with TRBJ2-1; the D gene is possibly TRBD2 (5 bases). V lost 6 bases and J 0 bases, leaving 10 bases between the germline ends. The CDR3 runs to 14 residues. Germline CDR1 is SGHRS and CDR2 is YFSETQ. For the CDR3, the DNA is TGCGCCAGCACCCCCGGAGGCTCCTACAATGAGCAGTTCTTC. It encodes CASTPGGSYNEQFF.

Concerning this clonotype itself: At one of its ends the junction is not consistent with the germline gene, which may arise from a read error. The chain uses TRBV28 and TRBJ2-7; D is ambiguous. This CDR3 region has 14 residues. Germline CDR1 is MDHEN and CDR2 is SYDVKM. The CDR3 loop is CAGSPDKGSYEQYF. The CDR3 DNA is TGTGCCGGCAGCCCGGATAAGGGCTCCTACGAGCAGTACTTC.

This clonotype was observed a handful of times. One junction end does not reproduce the germline sequence, and a read error may be involved. V usage is TRBV6-6 and J usage is TRBJ2-6; the D gene could be TRBD1 or TRBD2 (6 bases each). The length of the CDR3 is 15 residues. From germline, CDR1 is MNHNY and CDR2 SVGAGI (reference sequence). The CDR3 DNA reads TGTGCCAGTAGTTACGGGGGCGGTGGGGCCAACGTCCTGACTTTC. Residues: CASSYGGGGANVLTF.

This sequence joins TRBV7-9 and TRBJ2-1; D is unresolved. V was shortened by 3 bases and J by 8 bases, with 8 bases between the two germline ends. CDR3 length equals 12 residues. CDR1 SEHNR and CDR2 FQNEAQ come from the germline V gene (reference sequence). The CDR3 region is CASSFIGYEQFF. DNA of the CDR3: TGTGCCAGCAGCTTTATCGGTTATGAGCAGTTCTTC.

This clonotype was picked up a small number of times. V usage is TRBV7-2 and J usage is TRBJ2-7; 9 positions match TRBD1. The CDR3 is made up of 15 amino acids. The germline CDR1 and CDR2 sequences are SGHTA and FQGNSA. With 6 bases clipped from V and 3 bases from J, the junction kept 9 bases outside the gene matches. Written as DNA, the CDR3 is TGTGCCAGCAGGTCCGGGACAGGGACTTTCTACGAGCAGTACTTC. Amino acid sequence: CASRSGTGTFYEQYF.

CDR3 coding DNA: TGCAGTGCTAGAGGTACGGAAGCGGTGTACAATGAGCAGTTCTTC. Amino acid sequence: CSARGTEAVYNEQFF. The rearrangement links TRBV20-1 to TRBJ2-1, with D possibly TRBD2 on 5 matching bases. Trimming took 1 base from V and 4 from J, leaving 14 bases between them. CDR1 and CDR2 from the germline V gene are DFQATT and SNEGSKA (reference sequence). The CDR3 totals 15 residues.

This clonotype was detected only once. This chain connects TRBV15 to TRBJ2-5, with 8 bases fitting TRBD2. J gave up 6 bases and V 0 bases, and 3 bases lay outside the gene matches. The CDR3 is 14 residues long. Germline V lookup: CDR1 LNHNV, CDR2 YYDKDF (reference sequence). The CDR3 coding sequence is TGTGCCACCAGCAGAGATCGGGGGGGGAAGACCCAGTACTTC. It translates to CATSRDRGGKTQYF.

There are a few counts of this clonotype. The DNA of the CDR3 is TGTGCCAGCAGTTTAGGCGGCAGGGCCTCTAACTATGGCTACACCTTC. This sequence encodes CASSLGGRASNYGYTF. V usage is TRBV27 and J usage is TRBJ1-2; tentatively, D is TRBD1 (5 bases). V was clipped by 2 bases and J by 0 bases, with 13 bases between them. Germline assignment: CDR1 MNHEY and CDR2 SMNVEV (reference sequence). The CDR3 consists of 16 residues.

The chain employs TRBV25-1 and TRBJ2-1; 10 bases are shared with TRBD2. Germline CDR1 reads MGHDK; CDR2 reads SYGVNS. Trimming removed 2 bases from V and 6 bases from J; junction bases left unmatched: 4. The CDR3 extends over 15 amino acids. The CDR3 sequence: CASSELAGALNEQFF. The CDR3 nucleotides are TGTGCCAGCAGTGAACTAGCGGGAGCCCTCAATGAGCAGTTCTTC. Drawing the rest from reference TRBV25-1 and TRBJ2-1, the complete variable domain is EADIYQTPRYLVIGTGKKITLECSQTMGHDKMYWYQQDPGMELHLIHYSYGVNSTEKGDLSSESTVSRIRTEHFPLTLESARPSHTSQYLCASSELAGALNEQFFGPGTRLTVL.

The V call is TRBV4-2, the J call TRBJ2-6; 11 nucleotides match TRBD1. The CDR3 runs to 19 residues. Germline loops: CDR1 LGHNA, CDR2 YNFKEQ. The V and J ends lost 2 bases and 0 bases, in that order; junction bases with no gene match: 6. Here the CDR3 DNA reads TGTGCCAGCAGCCAAAGCACCGGGACAGGGGGCTCTGGGGCCAACGTCCTGACTTTC. Its translation: CASSQSTGTGGSGANVLTF.

Remarks on this clonotype: It may be a read error: a sequence one base away is much more abundant. V is TRBV28 and J is TRBJ2-5; the D gene is possibly TRBD2 (5 bases). The closer fit of TRBJ2-1 to the DNA end suggests the J call may be wrong. This CDR3 has 14 residues. Germline-derived CDR1 and CDR2 are MDHEN and SYDVKM. CDR3 protein: CASTSSLNQETQFF. CDR3 in DNA: TGTGCCAGCACGTCTAGCCTCAACCAAGAGACCCAGTTCTTC.

The V call is TRBV27, the J call TRBJ2-1; 7 bases line up with TRBD2. The length of the CDR3 is 11 residues. After removal of 4 bases from V and 10 bases from J, the junction contained 1 base not matched to a gene. CDR1 and CDR2 from the germline V gene are MNHEY and SMNVEV (reference sequence). The CDR3 bases are TGTGCCAGCAGTTCACTAGCGGAGCAGTTCTTC. Translation gives CASSSLAEQFF.